This entry describes one T cell receptor (beta chain). This record belongs to a study of shared clonotypes between healthy human individuals. Looking at the study overall: Per-donor plates numbered three CD4 naive, three CD4 memory, two CD8 naive and one CD8 memory.

This CDR3 contains 13 residues. The V and J ends lost 2 bases and 4 bases respectively, with 9 bases between them. Germline V gene lookup returns CDR1 GTSNPN and CDR2 SVGIG (reference sequence). Data came from immunoSEQ multiplex PCR; TCRdb stores just in-frame clones and leaves some out. Among about 2 million clones listed, roughly 94% were seen once. The source of this sequence is a young man in good health. The sequenced material came from naive CD4+ T cells sorted from blood. This sample's subset: CD45RA+ positively selected. The chain is built from TRBV30 and TRBJ1-5, with D tentatively TRBD1 (5 bases). CDR3 nucleotide sequence: TGTGCCTGGAGTACACAGGTTAATCAGCCCCAGCATTTT. Residues: CAWSTQVNQPQHF.